This paragraph reports one T cell receptor (beta chain). What it recognizes is unknown. This sample is drawn from a study of cytomegalovirus exposure and HLA in healthy donors. The wider study: An earlier analysis found around 120 million unique TCR beta sequences from approximately 190 million T cells.

PCR employed 60 Vbeta and 13 Jbeta primers. As handled by the study authors: In a later analysis, roughly 10 million of 83 million or so unique beta chains occurred in at least two donors. Sequencing used immunoSEQ multiplex PCR; TCRdb keeps in-frame clones, though not all of them. The DNA was the basis for D and trimming; V, J and clone size are from that table. The repertoire consists of roughly 140,000 clones, with about 75% occurring once and the leading ten covering 1.5% to 2%. V lost 0 bases and J lost 3, with 11 bases in between. The CDR3 runs to 15 residues. Germline V CDR1 and CDR2: MNHEY, SVGAGI. Study results and caveats: A few of the chains that were CMV-associated were confirmed in vitro to be specific for CMV antigens. When analyzed later, a missense DCLRE1C variant was found to be linked to TCR beta V- and J-gene trimming.

This TCR derives from a woman aged 25 to 39 in good health and CMV-seronegative. Sequencing was carried out using PBMCs. The chain couples TRBV6-5 to TRBJ2-5, with a possible D match to TRBD2 (5 bases). This CDR3 reads CASSYSIQRKETQYF. CDR3 coding DNA: TGTGCCAGCAGTTACTCTATCCAGCGGAAAGAGACCCAGTACTTC.